Listed below are T cell receptor beta chains from one sample, sequenced in a study of blood T cell repertoires in COVID-19. The method was immunoSEQ multiplex PCR; TCRdb's version includes in-frame clones alone and lacks a portion of them. The data show about 150,000 clones, approximately 80% seen once. The sequencing sample was made of peripheral blood. The receptors originated from a man in his fifties or sixties with acute or convalescent COVID-19. The CDR3 runs from the conserved cysteine through the conserved F or W. D genes are given only for firm matches. Size tells how often a clone was seen (once, few, many) or the class of an expanded clone, and some rows leave it out.

>.|.|TRBV6-1|TRBJ1-5
CASSETGRSNQPQHF
TGTGCCAGCAGTGAAACAGGCCGTTCCAATCAGCCCCAGCATTTT
>TRBD1|few|TRBV5-1|TRBJ1-5
CASSLGGTDSNQPQHF
TGCGCCAGCAGCTTGGGGGGGACAGATAGCAATCAGCCCCAGCATTTT
>.|.|TRBV6-5|TRBJ1-6
CASSYKGGLPLHF
TGTGCCAGCAGTTACAAAGGGGGTTTACCCCTCCACTTT
>TRBD1|.|TRBV6-2/TRBV6-3|TRBJ1-5
CASSSTGTGYGQPQHF
TGTGCCAGCAGCTCAACCGGGACAGGGTATGGTCAGCCCCAGCATTTT
>TRBD2|.|TRBV10-3|TRBJ2-1
CAIRGTSTYNEQFF
TGTGCCATCAGGGGGACTAGCACCTACAATGAGCAGTTCTTC
>TRBD1|.|TRBV5-5|TRBJ1-2
CASRPTGINGYTF
TGTGCCAGCAGGCCGACAGGGATCAATGGCTACACCTTC
>.|.|TRBV7-2|TRBJ2-7
CASSFRGGTLGEQYF
TGTGCCAGCAGCTTCCGAGGAGGGACCCTCGGCGAGCAGTACTTC
>.|.|TRBV5-1|TRBJ2-1
CASSLWGESYNEQFF
TGCGCCAGCAGCTTGTGGGGGGAATCCTACAATGAGCAGTTCTTC
>TRBD2|.|TRBV5-4|TRBJ2-5
CASSLSSGRARETQYF
TGTGCCAGCAGCTTATCTAGCGGGAGGGCCCGAGAGACCCAGTACTTC
>.|.|TRBV5-1|TRBJ2-5
CASSPSGGETQYF
TGCGCCAGCAGCCCCTCTGGCGGGGAGACCCAGTACTTC
>TRBD1|.|TRBV11-3|TRBJ1-5
CASSLGGTGAGPQHF
TGTGCCAGCAGCTTAGGTGGGACAGGGGCAGGGCCCCAGCATTTT
>TRBD1|.|TRBV5-1|TRBJ1-2
CASSWGTGENYGYTF
TGCGCCAGCAGCTGGGGGACAGGAGAAAACTATGGCTACACCTTC
>.|.|TRBV3-1/TRBV3-2|TRBJ2-7
CASSQGPGEQYF
TGTGCCAGCAGCCAGGGTCCAGGAGAGCAGTACTTC
>.|.|TRBV4-1|TRBJ2-1
CASSQVPEPNRAARNEQFF
TGCGCCAGCAGCCAAGTCCCGGAACCTAACAGAGCGGCCCGGAATGAGCAGTTCTTC
>.|.|TRBV19|TRBJ1-2
CASPGGYGYTF
TGTGCCAGTCCCGGGGGCTATGGCTACACCTTC
>.|few|TRBV4-1|TRBJ1-1
CERVGGRDTEAFF
TGCGAAAGAGTGGGGGGGCGCGACACTGAAGCTTTCTTT
>.|.|TRBV11-2|TRBJ2-1
CASARGQLYNEQFF
TGTGCCAGCGCCCGAGGACAGCTTTACAATGAGCAGTTCTTC
>.|.|TRBV7-9|TRBJ1-1
CASSLSLMNTEAFF
TGTGCCAGCAGCTTATCGTTAATGAACACTGAAGCTTTCTTT
>.|once|TRBV5-1|TRBJ1-3
CASSPSVPGNTIYF
TGCGCCAGCAGCCCGTCAGTCCCTGGAAACACCATATATTTT
>.|.|TRBV28|TRBJ1-2
CACNGDNYGYTF
TGTGCCTGTAACGGGGATAACTATGGCTACACCTTC
>.|.|TRBV15|TRBJ2-7
CATRERQTGSEQYF
TGTGCCACCCGCGAGCGGCAAACAGGGTCCGAGCAGTACTTC
>TRBD2|.|TRBV19|TRBJ2-3
CASSIGGTHLGDTQYF
TGTGCCAGTAGTATCGGGGGGACTCACCTGGGGGATACGCAGTATTTT
>.|.|TRBV6-5|TRBJ1-6
CASSQGHYNSPLHF
TGTGCCAGCAGCCAAGGACACTATAATTCACCCCTCCACTTT
>.|.|TRBV4-1|TRBJ2-3
CASSQAITGLIDTQYF
TGCGCCAGCAGCCAAGCAATTACAGGATTAATAGATACGCAGTATTTT
>.|.|TRBV24-1|TRBJ2-7
CATRPGEKGFFYEQYF
TGTGCCACCAGGCCAGGGGAAAAAGGGTTTTTCTACGAGCAGTACTTC
>TRBD1|.|TRBV28|TRBJ2-7
CASSWDRGEQYF
TGTGCCAGCAGTTGGGACAGGGGCGAGCAGTACTTC
>.|once|TRBV18|TRBJ2-7
CASSPRVLAYEQYF
TGTGCCAGCTCACCACGGGTCCTAGCATACGAGCAGTACTTC